These 27 T cell receptor beta chains were all obtained from the same sample, sequenced in a study of T cells in Graves' hyperthyroidism and ophthalmopathy. RNA transcripts gave rise to amplified TCR beta CDR3 regions. First-round RT-PCR targeting the TCR CDR3 was performed with the HTBI primer set. MiXCR, applied by TCRdb to the multiplex PCR reads, yields one record per CDR3 protein. The sample holds under 750,000 distinct CDR3 sequences, about 19% seen once. The specimen sequenced was blood. The receptors derive from a woman in her 50s with Graves' hyperthyroidism that later progressed to Graves' ophthalmopathy.

The V gene is TRBV6-5, the J gene TRBJ2-5; D perhaps matches TRBD1 (5 bases). Germline V gene lookup returns CDR1 MNHEY and CDR2 SVGAGI. The CDR3 runs 14 residues. V gave up 2 bases and J gave up 2 bases, with 9 bases separating them. The CDR3 loop reads CASSYGARQETQYF. The CDR3 DNA reads TGTGCCAGCAGTTACGGGGCCCGACAAGAGACCCAGTACTTC.

As concerns this clonotype: The conserved phenylalanine or tryptophan is not found at the CDR3 terminus, so this likely reflects a read error. The chain combines TRBV12-3 or TRBV12-4 with TRBJ2-6; the D gene is possibly TRBD2 (6 bases). Trimming took 6 bases from V and 4 from J, leaving 13 bases between them. CDR3 length: 15 amino acids. Here the CDR3 DNA reads TGTGCCAGCAGGGCATCGGGAGCGGGGGCCAACGTCCTGACTCTC. Protein product: CASRASGAGANVLTL.

This clonotype was seen ten or more times. CDR3 region: CASSLWDGGGYTF. CDR3 coding DNA: TGTGCCAGCAGTTTATGGGACGGGGGGGGCTACACCTTC. The chain combines TRBV27 with TRBJ1-2; D possibly corresponds to TRBD1 (5 bases). Germline V gives CDR1 MNHEY, CDR2 SMNVEV (reference sequence). Trimming cost V 1 base and J 8 bases, with 11 bases left between them. This CDR3 is 13 amino acids long.

The chain employs TRBV20-1 and TRBJ1-6; TRBD1 might be the D (6 bases). The CDR3 has 15 residues. Trimming stripped 0 bases from V and 6 bases from J, with 12 bases between. Germline-derived CDR1 and CDR2 are DFQATT and SNEGSKA (reference sequence). Here the CDR3 reads CSARDRGLGNSPLHF. The CDR3 DNA is TGCAGTGCTAGAGACAGGGGATTGGGTAATTCACCCCTCCACTTT.

This clonotype has a count of ten or more. The chain employs TRBV18 and TRBJ1-2; D gene uncertain. The CDR3 is 14 amino acids. Trimming removed 0 bases from V and 2 bases from J, with 7 bases in between. Germline lookup yields CDR1 KGHSH and CDR2 LQKENI. CDR3 residues: CASSPPGKNYGYTF. The CDR3 nucleotides read TGTGCCAGCTCACCACCGGGGAAAAACTATGGCTACACCTTC.

This clonotype was seen a few times. The chain uses TRBV18 and TRBJ2-5, with 7 bases that match TRBD1. The CDR3 loop spans 16 amino acids. The junction had 6 bases not matched to a gene; V was cut back by 0 bases and J by 2 bases. The V gene's germline CDR1 is KGHSH and CDR2 LQKENI. The DNA of the CDR3 is TGTGCCAGCTCACCACCGTCTAGACAGGGACAAGAGACCCAGTACTTC. Translating it yields CASSPPSRQGQETQYF. The full variable domain, its missing parts supplied by reference TRBV18 and TRBJ2-5, is NAGVMQNPRHLVRRRGQEARLRCSPMKGHSHVYWYRQLPEEGLKFMVYLQKENIIDESGMPKERFSAEFPKEGPSILRIQQVVRGDSAAYFCASSPPSRQGQETQYFGPGTRLLVL.

The rearrangement uses TRBV20-1 and TRBJ2-2; tentative D call: TRBD1 (5 bases). Trimming took 1 base from V and 7 from J, leaving 10 bases between them. The CDR3 totals 13 residues. Looked up from germline, CDR1 is DFQATT and CDR2 is SNEGSKA (reference sequence). CDR3 nucleotide sequence: TGCAGTGCTAGAGTCAGGGTGGTCGGGGAGCTGTTTTTT. Translating it yields CSARVRVVGELFF.

J is TRBJ1-1 and V is TRBV25-1; D not resolved. This CDR3 contains 13 residues. Trimming took 10 bases from V and 7 from J, leaving 19 bases between them. The V gene's germline CDR1 is MGHDK and CDR2 SYGVNS. The CDR3 bases are TGTGCCACCACCCAGACCGCGGAAGGTGAAGCTTTCTTT. The encoded protein is CATTQTAEGEAFF.

This clonotype showed up just a few times. The V call is TRBV12-3 or TRBV12-4, the J call TRBJ1-2, with a tentative D call TRBD1 (5 bases). The CDR3 loop spans 16 amino acids. V lost 2 bases and J 0 bases, leaving 13 bases between the germline ends. The chain's CDR3 is CASSLLGDRANYGYTF. In DNA, the CDR3 is TGTGCCAGCAGTTTATTAGGTGACAGAGCTAACTATGGCTACACCTTC.

This clonotype was seen only once. The V gene is TRBV28, the J gene TRBJ2-7, with unresolved D. This CDR3 contains 10 residues. Trimming took off 3 bases at V and 7 bases at J, with 4 bases between the two ends. Germline CDR1 is MDHEN and CDR2 is SYDVKM. CDR3 region: CASSFREQYF. The CDR3 DNA is TGTGCCAGCAGTTTTCGGGAGCAGTACTTC.

This CDR3 reads CSARSGFGNQPQHF. Here the CDR3 DNA reads TGCAGTGCTAGGTCGGGATTTGGGAATCAGCCCCAGCATTTT. The gene calls are TRBV20-1 and TRBJ1-5, with D hard to call. V was pared by 3 bases and J by 4 bases, with 13 bases between. Germline V gives CDR1 DFQATT, CDR2 SNEGSKA (reference sequence). The CDR3 length is 14 residues.

This clonotype was observed at least ten times. The J gene is TRBJ1-1, the V gene TRBV18; a possible D gene is TRBD1 (5 bases). Germline V gene lookup returns CDR1 KGHSH and CDR2 LQKENI. Trimming removed 0 bases at V and 4 bases at J, with 9 bases between. This CDR3 comprises 14 residues. The CDR3 DNA sequence: TGTGCCAGCTCACCACCCAGGGAGGCCACTGAAGCTTTCTTT. This codes for CASSPPREATEAFF.

V gene TRBV10-3 combines with J gene TRBJ1-3, with D tentatively TRBD1 (5 bases). Germline V gene data show CDR1 as ENHRY and CDR2 as SYGVKD. V was trimmed by 4 bases and J by 2 bases, leaving 15 bases between them. The CDR3 covers 16 residues. This CDR3 is CAISGDEAGAGNTIYF. CDR3 DNA sequence: TGTGCCATCAGTGGAGACGAGGCGGGGGCTGGAAACACCATATATTTT.

This clonotype was seen repeatedly, ten times or more. The CDR3 protein is CASSVGRGIYNEQFF. CDR3 DNA: TGTGCCAGCAGCGTAGGTCGAGGTATCTACAATGAGCAGTTCTTC. The V call is TRBV9, the J call TRBJ2-1; D is undetermined. The CDR3 runs 15 residues. The V gene's germline CDR1 is SGDLS and CDR2 YYNGEE. V lost 0 bases and J lost 3, with 10 bases in between.

This clonotype was picked up a small number of times. This rearrangement joins TRBV7-3 to TRBJ2-2, with D possibly matching TRBD1 (6 bases). V shed 4 bases and J shed 1 base, with 16 bases lying between them. The CDR3 runs to 17 residues. Germline V gene lookup returns CDR1 SGHTA and CDR2 FQGTGA. CDR3 amino acids: CASSSKHRTENTGELFF. The CDR3 bases are TGTGCCAGCAGCTCAAAGCACCGGACAGAGAACACCGGGGAGCTGTTTTTT.

This clonotype was recorded a few times. The chain carries TRBV18 and TRBJ1-1; 7 bases agree with TRBD1. CDR3 length equals 13 residues. V shed 6 bases and J 7 bases; nucleotides not matched to a gene: 8. Germline V gene lookup returns CDR1 KGHSH and CDR2 LQKENI. The CDR3 here is CASSLGQENEAFF. For the CDR3, the DNA is TGTGCCAGCTCGCTCGGACAGGAAAATGAAGCTTTCTTT.

This clonotype was detected many times. The gene calls are TRBV2 and TRBJ1-2, with 7 bases aligning to TRBD1. The ends lost 7 bases at V and 5 bases at J; junction bases unmatched: 7. In germline, CDR1 is SNHLY, CDR2 FYNNEI. The CDR3 totals 13 residues. The CDR3 sequence: CASTYWDRYGYTF. In DNA form, the CDR3 reads TGTGCCAGCACCTATTGGGACAGATATGGCTACACCTTC. Based on the CDR3 plus reference TRBV2 and TRBJ1-2, the full variable domain is EPEVTQTPSHQVTQMGQEVILRCVPISNHLYFYWYRQILGQKVEFLVSFYNNEISEKSEIFDDQFSVERPDGSNFTLKIRSTKLEDSAMYFCASTYWDRYGYTFGSGTRLTVV.

This clonotype came up once. J is TRBJ2-3 and V is TRBV28, with 7 bases aligning to TRBD1. The CDR3 is 12 amino acids. Germline values: CDR1 MDHEN, CDR2 SYDVKM. Trimming took 11 bases from V and 4 from J; bases not matched to a gene: 6. This CDR3 is CAYSRGSDTQYF. The CDR3 bases are TGTGCCTACAGCAGGGGGTCAGATACGCAGTATTTT.

This clonotype came up many times. The V and J genes are TRBV12-3 or TRBV12-4 and TRBJ2-1; 8 bases align to TRBD2. V lost 6 bases and J lost 4; bases outside the gene matches: 5. The CDR3 extends over 14 amino acids. The CDR3 loop reads CASSFGGAYNEQFF. CDR3 in DNA: TGTGCCAGCAGCTTCGGGGGGGCGTACAATGAGCAGTTCTTC.

This clonotype has ten or more counts. The rearrangement joins TRBV5-1 to TRBJ2-7; D unresolved. The V end was cut by 0 bases, the J end by 5 bases, with 12 bases between. The V gene's germline CDR1 is SGHRS and CDR2 YFSETQ. This CDR3 comprises 14 residues. In DNA form, the CDR3 reads TGCGCCAGCAGCTTGGATTTGGTTTCCAACGAGCAGTACTTC. This sequence encodes CASSLDLVSNEQYF.

This clonotype has ten or more counts. This chain joins TRBV11-2 and TRBJ2-1; TRBD2 might be the D (5 bases). This CDR3 is 12 amino acids long. Germline V gene sequence: CDR1 SGHAT, CDR2 FQNNGV. The ends were cut back, 5 bases at V and 8 bases at J, with 10 bases in the middle. The CDR3 sequence is CASSKTSHEQFF. In nucleotides, the CDR3 is TGTGCCAGCAGCAAAACTAGTCATGAGCAGTTCTTC. Combining the CDR3 with reference TRBV11-2 and TRBJ2-1 gives the whole variable domain EAGVAQSPRYKIIEKRQSVAFWCNPISGHATLYWYQQILGQGPKLLIQFQNNGVVDDSQLPKDRFSAERLKGVDSTLKIQPAKLEDSAVYLCASSKTSHEQFFGPGTRLTVL.

In its sample, this clonotype was seen many times. The chain combines TRBV5-1 with TRBJ1-4; 9 nucleotides agree with TRBD1. The CDR3 sequence is 15 residues long. The V and J ends lost 3 bases and 5 bases, in that order; junction bases with no gene match: 5. Germline V gives CDR1 SGHRS, CDR2 YFSETQ. The CDR3 DNA follows: TGCGCCAGCAGCTCGCAGACAGGGGGAAATGAAAAACTGTTTTTT. This sequence encodes CASSSQTGGNEKLFF. Full variable domain (rest looked up from reference TRBV5-1 and TRBJ1-4): KAGVTQTPRYLIKTRGQQVTLSCSPISGHRSVSWYQQTPGQGLQFLFEYFSETQRNKGNFPGRFSGRQFSNSRSEMNVSTLELGDSALYLCASSSQTGGNEKLFFGSGTQLSVL.

For this clonotype: This may be a read error, as it is one base from a much larger clone. The CDR3 does not close with the conserved phenylalanine or tryptophan, likely indicating a read error. The gene calls are TRBV11-3 and TRBJ1-6, with no clear D. V gave up 1 base and J gave up 7 bases, with 8 bases separating them. CDR3 length equals 14 residues. CDR1 is SGHNT and CDR2 is YENEEA in the germline V gene. The CDR3 spells CASSLGGRNSPLHS. The CDR3 coding sequence is TGTGCCAGCAGCTTAGGAGGCCGGAATTCACCCCTCCACTCT.

This clonotype was recorded many times. This rearrangement joins TRBV12-3 or TRBV12-4 to TRBJ1-2, with TRBD1 identical over 8 bases. The CDR3 consists of 14 residues. V was clipped by 7 bases and J by 4 bases; unmatched bases: 8. The DNA for the CDR3 is TGTGCCAGCACCCTCGGCGGGACAGGCTATGGCTACACCTTC. Translation: CASTLGGTGYGYTF.

This clonotype was seen ten or more times. J is TRBJ1-5 and V is TRBV6-1; D is uncertain. The CDR3 has 19 amino acids. Germline V gene data show CDR1 as MNHNS and CDR2 as SASEGT. The V and J ends lost 0 bases and 0 bases respectively, with 18 bases between them. CDR3 in amino acids: CASSEALLRVGNSNQPQHF. In nucleotides, the CDR3 is TGTGCCAGCAGTGAAGCGCTTTTAAGGGTTGGGAATAGCAATCAGCCCCAGCATTTT.

The chain combines TRBV12-5 with TRBJ1-3; D is perhaps TRBD1 (6 bases). Trimming pared 2 bases from V and 1 base from J, leaving 18 bases between. The length of the CDR3 is 18 residues. Per germline, CDR1 LGHNT and CDR2 FRNRAP. CDR3 DNA sequence: TGTGCTAGTGGTTTGCCCACGGGGGCGCCGGGGTCTGGAAACACCATATATTTT. Encoded protein: CASGLPTGAPGSGNTIYF.

A word on this clonotype: A much larger clone differs by one base, so this may be a read error. The genes are TRBV5-1 and TRBJ1-1; perhaps TRBD1 as D (5 bases). Germline V gene lookup returns CDR1 SGHRS and CDR2 YFSETQ. The CDR3 totals 15 residues. The CDR3 loop is CASSITGPGATEALF. CDR3 nucleotide sequence: TGCGCCAGCAGCATTACGGGCCCCGGGGCCACTGAAGCTCTCTTT.